This T cell receptor beta chain was recovered during a study of CD8+ T cells in alopecia areata. Treatment: oral pan-JAK inhibitor, 5-10 mg twice daily. RNA was extracted and reverse transcribed into cDNA as the sequencing template. The repertoire was sequenced with immunoSEQ multiplex PCR; TCRdb's copy has only in-frame clones and lacks some. The sample includes 200,000 to 250,000 clones, 64% of them seen just once. The sequence came from a human donor with alopecia areata. The sample consisted of CD4+ T cells sorted from blood, taken at week 4, from a patient treated with tofacitinib.

In DNA, the CDR3 is TGTGCCTGGAGTGTTGGGGCGGGCTACACCTTC. Protein product: CAWSVGAGYTF. The gene calls are TRBV30 and TRBJ1-2, with D possibly matching TRBD1 (5 bases). Between the trimmed V and J ends, which lost 0 bases and 8 bases, there was a span of 7 bases. The CDR3 consists of 11 residues. CDR1 and CDR2 from the germline V gene are GTSNPN and SVGIG (reference sequence).